The clone carrying this T cell receptor (beta chain) was counted once. Antigen: not known. One junction end does not reproduce the germline sequence, and a read error may be involved. Other DNA sequences in the sample encode the same CDR3. Some clones are missing from TCRdb's copy, which holds only in-frame ones; the method was immunoSEQ multiplex PCR. The table includes about 150,000 clones, 80% to 95% detected once. This entry is derived from a study of T cell responses to AZD1222 COVID-19 vaccine. The CDR3 loop spans 14 amino acids. CDR1 is SGHKS and CDR2 is YYEKEE in the germline V gene (reference sequence). Second-dose recipients at about 4 or about 12 weeks were treated as one pooled group. Study-level results: Regions left unmutated in variants are reportedly the target of nearly half of spike-specific TCRs. Spike was spanned by vaccine-associated CD4 TCRs, which were dominant at 160-218 and 743-854. Clonal diversity was possibly underestimated; the donors were predominantly white British and more often female.

The specimen was peripheral blood, collected 28 days after the second AZD1222 dose. V usage is TRBV5-5 and J usage is TRBJ1-5; the match to TRBD1 covers 11 bases. This TCR came from an adult who received the AZD1222 COVID-19 vaccine. The CDR3 loop is CASSAGTGGQPQHF. In DNA, the CDR3 is TGCGCCAGCAGCGCCGGGACAGGGGGGCAGCCCCAGCATTTT. The whole variable domain, filled in from reference TRBV5-5 and TRBJ1-5, reads DAGVTQSPTHLIKTRGQQVTLRCSPISGHKSVSWYQQVLGQGPQFIFQYYEKEERGRGNFPDRFSARQFPNYSSELNVNALLLGDSALYLCASSAGTGGQPQHFGDGTRLSIL.